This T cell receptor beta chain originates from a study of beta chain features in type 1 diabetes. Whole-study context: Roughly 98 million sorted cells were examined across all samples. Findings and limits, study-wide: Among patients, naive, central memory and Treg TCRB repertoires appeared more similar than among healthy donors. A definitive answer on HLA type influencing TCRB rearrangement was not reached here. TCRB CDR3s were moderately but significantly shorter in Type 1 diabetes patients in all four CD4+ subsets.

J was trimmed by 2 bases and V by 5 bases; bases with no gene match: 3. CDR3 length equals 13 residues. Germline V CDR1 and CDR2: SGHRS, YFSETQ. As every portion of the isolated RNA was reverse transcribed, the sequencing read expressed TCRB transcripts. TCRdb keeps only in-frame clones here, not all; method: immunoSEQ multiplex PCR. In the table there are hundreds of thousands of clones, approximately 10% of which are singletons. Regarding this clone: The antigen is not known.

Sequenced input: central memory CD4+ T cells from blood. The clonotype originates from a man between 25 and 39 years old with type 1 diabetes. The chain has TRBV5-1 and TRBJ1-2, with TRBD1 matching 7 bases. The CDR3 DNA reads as TGCGCCAGCAGGTGGACAGGAAACTATGGCTACACCTTC. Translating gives CASRWTGNYGYTF. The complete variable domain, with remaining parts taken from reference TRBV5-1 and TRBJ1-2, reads KAGVTQTPRYLIKTRGQQVTLSCSPISGHRSVSWYQQTPGQGLQFLFEYFSETQRNKGNFPGRFSGRQFSNSRSEMNVSTLELGDSALYLCASRWTGNYGYTFGSGTRLTVV.